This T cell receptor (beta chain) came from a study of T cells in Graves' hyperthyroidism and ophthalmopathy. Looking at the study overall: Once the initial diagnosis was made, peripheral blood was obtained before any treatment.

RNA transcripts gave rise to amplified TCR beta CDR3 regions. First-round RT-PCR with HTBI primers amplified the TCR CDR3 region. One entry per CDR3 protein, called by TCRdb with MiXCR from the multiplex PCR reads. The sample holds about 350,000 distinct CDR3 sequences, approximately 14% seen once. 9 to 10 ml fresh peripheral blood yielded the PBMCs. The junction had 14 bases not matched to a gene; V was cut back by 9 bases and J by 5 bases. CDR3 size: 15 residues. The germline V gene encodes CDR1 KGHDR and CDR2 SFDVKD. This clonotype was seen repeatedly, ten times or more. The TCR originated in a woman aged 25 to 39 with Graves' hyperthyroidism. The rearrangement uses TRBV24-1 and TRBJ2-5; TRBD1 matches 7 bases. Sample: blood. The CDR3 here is CATPRDRPSVETQYF. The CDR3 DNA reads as TGTGCCACCCCGAGGGACAGACCTAGTGTGGAGACCCAGTACTTC.